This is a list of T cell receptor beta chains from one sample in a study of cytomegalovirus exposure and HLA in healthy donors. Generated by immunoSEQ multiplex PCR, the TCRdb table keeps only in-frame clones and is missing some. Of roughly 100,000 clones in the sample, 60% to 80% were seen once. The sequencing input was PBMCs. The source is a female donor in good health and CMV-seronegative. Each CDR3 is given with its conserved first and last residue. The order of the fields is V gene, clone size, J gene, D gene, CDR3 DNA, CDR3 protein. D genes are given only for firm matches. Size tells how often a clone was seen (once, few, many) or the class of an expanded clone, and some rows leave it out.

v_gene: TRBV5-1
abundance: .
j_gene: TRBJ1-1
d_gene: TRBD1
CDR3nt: TGCGCCAGCAGCACCCGGGACAGGACGTCTGAAGCTTTCTTT
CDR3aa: CASSTRDRTSEAFF

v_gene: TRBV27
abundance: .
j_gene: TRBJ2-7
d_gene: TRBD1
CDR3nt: TGTGCCAGCAGTTTATCGGACAGGGGGAACTACGAGCAGTACTTC
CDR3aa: CASSLSDRGNYEQYF

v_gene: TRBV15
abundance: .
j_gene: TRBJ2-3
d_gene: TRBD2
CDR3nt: TGTGCCACCAGCAGAGACCCAGCCGAAGGGAATAGCGGGGCTAGCACAGATACGCAGTATTTT
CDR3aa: CATSRDPAEGNSGASTDTQYF

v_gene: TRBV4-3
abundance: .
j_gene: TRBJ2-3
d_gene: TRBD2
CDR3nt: TGCGCCAGCAGCCAGGGACTAGCGGCCACAGATACGCAGTATTTT
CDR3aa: CASSQGLAATDTQYF

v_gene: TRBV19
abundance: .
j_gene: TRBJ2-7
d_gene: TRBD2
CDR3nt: TGTGCCAGTAGTGGTAGCGGGACCAGCTCCTACGAGCAGTACTTC
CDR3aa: CASSGSGTSSYEQYF

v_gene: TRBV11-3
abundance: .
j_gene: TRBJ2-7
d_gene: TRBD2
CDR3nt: TGTGCCAGCAGCCCAGGACTAGCGGGTAGGGACGAGCAGTACTTC
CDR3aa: CASSPGLAGRDEQYF

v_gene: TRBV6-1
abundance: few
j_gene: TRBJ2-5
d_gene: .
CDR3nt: TGTGCCAGCAGAGAGACGGGATGGGAGACCCAGTACTTC
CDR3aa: CASRETGWETQYF

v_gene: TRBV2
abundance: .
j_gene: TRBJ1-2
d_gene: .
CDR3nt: TGTGCCAGCAGTGATCGGTTTCAGGGGACCCTCGGGCCTACCTATGGCTACACCTTC
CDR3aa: CASSDRFQGTLGPTYGYTF

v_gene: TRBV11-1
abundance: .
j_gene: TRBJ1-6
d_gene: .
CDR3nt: TGTGCCAGCAGCTTACAGGGATATAATTCACCCCTCCACTTT
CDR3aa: CASSLQGYNSPLHF

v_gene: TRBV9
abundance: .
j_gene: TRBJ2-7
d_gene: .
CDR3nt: TGTGCCAGCAGCGACACCTCACAGGTAGCCCGTAGATCCCCTAAGCAGTACTTC
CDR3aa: CASSDTSQVARRSPKQYF

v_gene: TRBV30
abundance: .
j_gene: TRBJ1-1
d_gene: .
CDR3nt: TGTGCCTGGAAACCCCTCGGTACTGAAGCTTTCTTT
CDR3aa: CAWKPLGTEAFF

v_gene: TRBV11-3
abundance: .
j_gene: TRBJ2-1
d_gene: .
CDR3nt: TGTGCCAGCAGCTTAGGTAGTCTCAATGAGCAGTTCTTC
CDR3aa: CASSLGSLNEQFF

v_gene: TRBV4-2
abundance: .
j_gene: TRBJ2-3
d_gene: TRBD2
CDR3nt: TGTGCCAGCAGCCAAGTGAGCGGGAGGCTGGCAGATACGCAGTATTTT
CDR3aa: CASSQVSGRLADTQYF

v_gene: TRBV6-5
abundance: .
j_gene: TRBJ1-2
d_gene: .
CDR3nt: TGTGCCAGCAGTTACTCGTTCATGGAGGGCTATGGCTACACCTTC
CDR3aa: CASSYSFMEGYGYTF

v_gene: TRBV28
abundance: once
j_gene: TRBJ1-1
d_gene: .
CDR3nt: TGTGCCAGCAGTTTGGGAGGGTTCTTGAACACTGAAGCTTTCTTT
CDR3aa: CASSLGGFLNTEAFF

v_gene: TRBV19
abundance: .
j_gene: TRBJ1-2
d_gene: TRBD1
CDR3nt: TGTGCCAGCTCATCCGGGACAGGGGTATTGGGCGGCTACACCTTC
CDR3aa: CASSSGTGVLGGYTF

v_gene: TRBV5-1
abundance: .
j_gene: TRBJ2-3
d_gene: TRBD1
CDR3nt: TGCGCCAGCAGCTTCGGGACAGATTGGAAGACAGATACGCAGTATTTT
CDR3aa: CASSFGTDWKTDTQYF

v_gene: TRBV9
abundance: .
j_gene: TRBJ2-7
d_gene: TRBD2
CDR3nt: TGTGCCAGCAGCGTGGGACTAGCGGGGGCCTACGAGCAGTACTTC
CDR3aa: CASSVGLAGAYEQYF

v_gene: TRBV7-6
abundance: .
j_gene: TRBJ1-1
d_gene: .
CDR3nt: TGTGCCAGCAGGCGGGCCAGGATGGGAACTGAAGCTTTCTTT
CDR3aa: CASRRARMGTEAFF

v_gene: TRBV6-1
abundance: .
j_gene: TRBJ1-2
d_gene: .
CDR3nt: TGTGCCAGCAGTGAAGATCGCTGGGGGCGGTATGGCTACACCTTC
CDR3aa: CASSEDRWGRYGYTF

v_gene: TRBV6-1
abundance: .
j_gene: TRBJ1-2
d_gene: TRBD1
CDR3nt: TGTGCCAGCAACCAACCGGGACAGGGAGGTGGCTACACCTTC
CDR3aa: CASNQPGQGGGYTF

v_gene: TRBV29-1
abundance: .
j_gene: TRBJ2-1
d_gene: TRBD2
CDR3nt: TGCAGCGTTGACCTCGCGGGAGACTACAATGAGCAGTTCTTC
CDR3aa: CSVDLAGDYNEQFF

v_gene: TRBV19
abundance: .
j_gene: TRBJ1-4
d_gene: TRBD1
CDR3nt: TGTGCCAGTAGGAAAAAGCGACAGGGAAGTATCGGAGCAACTAATGAAAAACTGTTTTTT
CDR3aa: CASRKKRQGSIGATNEKLFF

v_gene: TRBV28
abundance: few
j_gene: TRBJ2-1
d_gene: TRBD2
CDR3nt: TGTGCCAGCAGTTTGCTAGCGGCATACAATGAGCAGTTCTTC
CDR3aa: CASSLLAAYNEQFF

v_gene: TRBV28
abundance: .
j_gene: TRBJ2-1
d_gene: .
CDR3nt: TGTGCCAGCAGTCCACATGGTGAGCAGTTCTTC
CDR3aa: CASSPHGEQFF

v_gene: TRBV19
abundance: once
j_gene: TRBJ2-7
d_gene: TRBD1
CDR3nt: TGTGCCAGTAGTGTACAGGGGGAATACGAGCAGTACTTC
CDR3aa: CASSVQGEYEQYF

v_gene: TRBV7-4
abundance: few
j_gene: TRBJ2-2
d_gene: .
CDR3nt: TGTGCCAGTCCCCACCGGGATCACCTCACCGGGGAGCTGTTTTTT
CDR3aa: CASPHRDHLTGELFF

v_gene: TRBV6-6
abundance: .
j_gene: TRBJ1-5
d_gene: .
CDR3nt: TGTGCCAGCAGCCTAATGGGGGACAACAATCAGCCCCAGCATTTT
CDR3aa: CASSLMGDNNQPQHF

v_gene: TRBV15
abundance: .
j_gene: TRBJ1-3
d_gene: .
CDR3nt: TGTGCCACCAGCAGACACGGGACAAACTCTGGAAACACCATATATTTT
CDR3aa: CATSRHGTNSGNTIYF

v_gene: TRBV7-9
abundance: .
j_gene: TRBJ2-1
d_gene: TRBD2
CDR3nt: TGTTCCAGCAGCTTAGCGGTCCTACTAGCGGGGGGGCCGAATGAGCAGTTCTTC
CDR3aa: CSSSLAVLLAGGPNEQFF

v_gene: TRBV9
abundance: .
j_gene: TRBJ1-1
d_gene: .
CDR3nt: TGTGCCAGCAGCGTAGGGGAGGGGAGGGTGCTAACGAACACTGAAGCTTTCTTT
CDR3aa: CASSVGEGRVLTNTEAFF

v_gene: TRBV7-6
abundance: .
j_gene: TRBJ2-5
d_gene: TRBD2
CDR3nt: TGTGCCAGCAGCCTAGGACTAGCGGGGGCTCAAGAGACCCAGTACTTC
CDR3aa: CASSLGLAGAQETQYF

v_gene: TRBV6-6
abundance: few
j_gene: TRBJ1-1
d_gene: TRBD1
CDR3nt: TGTGCCAGCAGCCTACAGGGGGTCACTGAAGCTTTCTTT
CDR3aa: CASSLQGVTEAFF

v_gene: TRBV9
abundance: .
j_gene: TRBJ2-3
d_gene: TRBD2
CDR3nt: TGTGCCAGCAGCGCGTCAGCGGGAGCCCTCCCAGATACGCAGTATTTT
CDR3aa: CASSASAGALPDTQYF

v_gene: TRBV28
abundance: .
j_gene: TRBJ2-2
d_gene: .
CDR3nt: TGTGCCAGCAGACTCGACAGGCCAACCGGGGAGCTGTTTTTT
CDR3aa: CASRLDRPTGELFF

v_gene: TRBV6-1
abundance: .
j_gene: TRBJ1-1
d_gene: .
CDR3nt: TGTGCCAGCAGACCAGGGACTCGGGTGGCTGAAGCTTTCTTT
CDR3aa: CASRPGTRVAEAFF

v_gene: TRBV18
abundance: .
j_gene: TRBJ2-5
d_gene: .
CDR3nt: TGTGCCAGCTCACCCAACAGAGGGAAAGAGACCCAGTACTTC
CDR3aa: CASSPNRGKETQYF

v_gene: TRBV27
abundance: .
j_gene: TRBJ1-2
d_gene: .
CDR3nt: TGTGCCAGCAGTTTACAGGGTAACTATGGCTACACCTTC
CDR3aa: CASSLQGNYGYTF

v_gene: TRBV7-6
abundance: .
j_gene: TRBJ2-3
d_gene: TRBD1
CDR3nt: TGTGCCAGCAGCAATGGAGGGACAGGGATTTGGACAGATACGCAGTATTTT
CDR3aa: CASSNGGTGIWTDTQYF

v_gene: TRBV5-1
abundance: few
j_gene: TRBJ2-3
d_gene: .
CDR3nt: TGCGCCAGCAGCTTCCGGGACACAGATACGCAGTATTTT
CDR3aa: CASSFRDTDTQYF

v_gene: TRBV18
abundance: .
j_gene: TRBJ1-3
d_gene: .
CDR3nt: TGTGCCAGCTCACCAATAAAGGGGAAAGCCGGAAACACCATATATTTT
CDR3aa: CASSPIKGKAGNTIYF

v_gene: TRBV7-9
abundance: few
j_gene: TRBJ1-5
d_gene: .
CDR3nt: TGTGCCAGCAGCTTAACAGGCGATCAGCCCCAGCATTTT
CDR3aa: CASSLTGDQPQHF

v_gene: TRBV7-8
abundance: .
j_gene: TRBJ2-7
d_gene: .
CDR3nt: TGTGCCAGCAGCTTACAGGACGAGCAGTACTTC
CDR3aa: CASSLQDEQYF

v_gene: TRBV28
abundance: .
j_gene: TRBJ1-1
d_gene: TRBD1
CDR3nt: TGTGCCAGCAGCTGGACAGGGGAGAACACTGAAGCTTTCTTT
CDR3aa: CASSWTGENTEAFF

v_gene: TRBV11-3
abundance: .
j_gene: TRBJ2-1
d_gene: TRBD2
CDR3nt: TGTGCCAGCAGCTTAGACCGACTAGCGGGGATTGATGAGCAGTTCTTC
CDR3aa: CASSLDRLAGIDEQFF

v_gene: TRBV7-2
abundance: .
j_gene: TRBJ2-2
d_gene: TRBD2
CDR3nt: TGTGCCAGCTTAAGTAAGGCGGGACTAGCGGTTACCGGGGAGCTGTTTTTT
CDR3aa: CASLSKAGLAVTGELFF

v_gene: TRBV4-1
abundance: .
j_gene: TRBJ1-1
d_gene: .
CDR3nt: TGCGCCAGCAGCGCACAACTCAGGGCAGCTAACACTGAAGCTTTCTTT
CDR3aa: CASSAQLRAANTEAFF

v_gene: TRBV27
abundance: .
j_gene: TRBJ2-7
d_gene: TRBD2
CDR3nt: TGTGCCAGCAGTTTCGGGGGGTTCTACGAGCAGTACTTC
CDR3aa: CASSFGGFYEQYF

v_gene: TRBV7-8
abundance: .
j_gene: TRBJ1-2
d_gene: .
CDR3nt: TGTGCCAGCAGCTTAGATGGAGGGAATGGCTACACCTTC
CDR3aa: CASSLDGGNGYTF

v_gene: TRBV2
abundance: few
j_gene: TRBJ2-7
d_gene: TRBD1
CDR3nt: TGTGCCAGCAGCGGACAGGTCGAGCAGTACTTC
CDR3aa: CASSGQVEQYF

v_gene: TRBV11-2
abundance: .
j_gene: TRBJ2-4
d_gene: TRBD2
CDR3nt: TGTGCCAGCACCCTAGCGGGAGTGGGAGACATTCAGTACTTC
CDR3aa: CASTLAGVGDIQYF

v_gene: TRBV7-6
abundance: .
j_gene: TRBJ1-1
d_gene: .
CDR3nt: TGTGCCAGCAGCTTACAGTCCATGAACACTGAAGCTTTCTTT
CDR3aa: CASSLQSMNTEAFF

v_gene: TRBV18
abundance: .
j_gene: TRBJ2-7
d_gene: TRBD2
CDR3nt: TGTGCCAGCTCAAAAGGGTTAGCGGGGGACGAGCAGTACTTC
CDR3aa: CASSKGLAGDEQYF

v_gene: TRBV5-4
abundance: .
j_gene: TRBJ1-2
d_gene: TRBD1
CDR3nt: TGTGCCAGCAGATTGCGGCAGACAGGGAATTATGGCTACACCTTC
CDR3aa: CASRLRQTGNYGYTF

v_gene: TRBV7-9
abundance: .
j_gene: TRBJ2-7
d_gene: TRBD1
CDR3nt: TGTTCCAGCAGCTCCCCCGACAGGGTTGGCTACGAGCAGTACTTC
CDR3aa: CSSSSPDRVGYEQYF

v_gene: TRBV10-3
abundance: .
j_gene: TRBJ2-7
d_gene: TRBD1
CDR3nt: TGTGCCATCAGCCCCGGGACAGGTGACTTTTACGAGCAGTACTTC
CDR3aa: CAISPGTGDFYEQYF

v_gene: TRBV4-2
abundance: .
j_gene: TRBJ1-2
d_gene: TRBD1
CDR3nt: TGTGCCAGCAGCCCGGGACAGGGAGTGCCTATTCTTGGCTACACCTTC
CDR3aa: CASSPGQGVPILGYTF

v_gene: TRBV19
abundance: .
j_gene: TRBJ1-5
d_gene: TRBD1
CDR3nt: TGTGCTACGGACAGGGGAAACAATCAGCCCCAGCATTTT
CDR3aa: CATDRGNNQPQHF

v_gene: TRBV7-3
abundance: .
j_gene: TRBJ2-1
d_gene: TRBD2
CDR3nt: TGTGCCAGCAGCTCCTTGAGCGGGAATAATGAGCAGTTCTTC
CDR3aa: CASSSLSGNNEQFF

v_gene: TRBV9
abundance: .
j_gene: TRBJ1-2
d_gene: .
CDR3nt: TGTGCCAGCAGCGTAGAATCATTTCCTCTAAGAGACTATGGCTACACCTTC
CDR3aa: CASSVESFPLRDYGYTF